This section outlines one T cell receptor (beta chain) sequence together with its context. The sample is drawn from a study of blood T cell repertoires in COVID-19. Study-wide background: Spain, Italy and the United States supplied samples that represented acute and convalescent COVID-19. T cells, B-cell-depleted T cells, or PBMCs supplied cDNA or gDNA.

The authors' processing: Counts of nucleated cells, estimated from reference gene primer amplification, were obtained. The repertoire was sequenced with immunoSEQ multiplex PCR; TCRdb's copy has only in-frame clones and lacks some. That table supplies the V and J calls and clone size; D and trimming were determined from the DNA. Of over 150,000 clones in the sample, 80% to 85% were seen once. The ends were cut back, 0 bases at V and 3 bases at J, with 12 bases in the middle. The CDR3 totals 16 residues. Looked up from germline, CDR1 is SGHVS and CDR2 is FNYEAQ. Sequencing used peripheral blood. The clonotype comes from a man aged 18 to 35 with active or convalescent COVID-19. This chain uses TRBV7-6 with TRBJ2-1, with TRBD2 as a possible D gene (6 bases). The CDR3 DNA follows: TGTGCCAGCAGCTTAGCGGCGGCGGGGCGCTACAATGAGCAGTTCTTC. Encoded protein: CASSLAAAGRYNEQFF.